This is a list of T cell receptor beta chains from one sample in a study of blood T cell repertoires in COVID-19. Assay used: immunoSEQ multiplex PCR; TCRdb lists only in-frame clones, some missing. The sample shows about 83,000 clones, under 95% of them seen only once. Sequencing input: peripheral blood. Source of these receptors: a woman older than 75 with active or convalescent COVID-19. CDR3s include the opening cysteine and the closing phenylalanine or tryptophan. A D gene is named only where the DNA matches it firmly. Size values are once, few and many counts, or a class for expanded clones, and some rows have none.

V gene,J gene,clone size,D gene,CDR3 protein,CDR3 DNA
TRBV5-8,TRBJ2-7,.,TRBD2,CASSSYPTSGGHSYEQYF,TGTGCCAGCAGCTCTTACCCGACTAGCGGGGGCCACTCCTACGAGCAGTACTTC
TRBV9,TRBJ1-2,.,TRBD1,CASSVGQGDGYTF,TGTGCCAGCAGCGTAGGACAGGGGGACGGCTACACCTTC
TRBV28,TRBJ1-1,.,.,CASRGGSTEAFF,TGTGCCAGCAGGGGTGGGAGCACTGAAGCTTTCTTT
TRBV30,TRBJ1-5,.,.,CAWRERRGGQPQHF,TGTGCCTGGAGGGAACGCAGGGGCGGTCAGCCCCAGCATTTT
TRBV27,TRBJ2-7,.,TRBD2,CASRWTSGETYEQYF,TGTGCCAGCCGATGGACTAGCGGGGAGACCTACGAGCAGTACTTC
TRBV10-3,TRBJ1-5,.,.,CAISESKVYSNQPQHF,TGTGCCATCAGTGAAAGTAAAGTCTATAGCAATCAGCCCCAGCATTTT
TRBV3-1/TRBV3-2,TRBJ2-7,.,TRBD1,CASSPLGQAPENEQYF,TGTGCCAGCAGCCCCTTAGGACAGGCCCCAGAAAACGAGCAGTACTTC
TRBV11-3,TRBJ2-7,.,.,CASSPGTSREQYF,TGTGCCAGCAGCCCCGGGACATCGAGGGAGCAGTACTTC
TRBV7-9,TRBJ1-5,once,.,CASSLATPGQPQHF,TGTGCCAGCAGCTTAGCGACCCCGGGACAGCCCCAGCATTTT
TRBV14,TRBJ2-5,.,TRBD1,CASSQWGQGLRETQYF,TGTGCCAGCAGCCAATGGGGACAGGGTTTAAGAGAGACCCAGTACTTC
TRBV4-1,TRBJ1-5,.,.,CASSQGSQYNQPQHF,TGCGCCAGCAGCCAAGGAAGTCAGTACAATCAGCCCCAGCATTTT
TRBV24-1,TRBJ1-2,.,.,CATSDGWRGYTF,TGTGCCACCAGTGATGGCTGGCGGGGCTACACCTTC
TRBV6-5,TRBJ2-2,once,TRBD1,CASSYGYRGPTGELFF,TGTGCCAGCAGTTACGGGTACAGGGGGCCCACCGGGGAGCTGTTTTTT
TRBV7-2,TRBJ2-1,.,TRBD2,CASSLSGGSYNEQFF,TGTGCCAGCAGCCTTAGCGGGGGATCCTACAATGAGCAGTTCTTC
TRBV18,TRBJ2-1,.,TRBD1,CASSPLLRDRSGNEQFF,TGTGCCAGCTCACCACTCCTCCGGGACAGATCCGGCAATGAGCAGTTCTTC
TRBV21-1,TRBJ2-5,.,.,CAKGAHQETQYF,TGTGCCAAAGGGGCGCACCAAGAGACCCAGTACTTC
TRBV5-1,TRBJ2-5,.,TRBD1,CASSLGDRGPETQYF,TGCGCCAGCAGCTTGGGGGACAGGGGGCCAGAGACCCAGTACTTC
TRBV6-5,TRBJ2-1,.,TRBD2,CASRRGGLVDEQFF,TGTGCCAGCAGACGGGGGGGGCTAGTGGATGAGCAGTTCTTC
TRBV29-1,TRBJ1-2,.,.,CSVEKGMNYGYTF,TGCAGCGTTGAGAAGGGGATGAACTATGGCTACACCTTC
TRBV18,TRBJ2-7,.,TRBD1,CASSFDRGGEQYF,TGTGCCAGCTCATTTGACAGGGGTGGGGAGCAGTACTTC
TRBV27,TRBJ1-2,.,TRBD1,CASSRGQGSYGYTF,TGTGCCAGCAGTCGAGGACAGGGGTCCTATGGCTACACCTTC
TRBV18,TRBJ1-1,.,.,CASSEGPSQGTEAFF,TGTGCCAGCTCAGAGGGGCCATCCCAGGGGACTGAAGCTTTCTTT
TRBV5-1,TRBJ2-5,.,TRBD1,CASSERDRGQETQYF,TGCGCCAGCAGCGAACGGGACAGGGGCCAAGAGACCCAGTACTTC
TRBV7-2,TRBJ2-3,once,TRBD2,CASSRDGGRDTQYF,TGTGCCAGCAGCCGCGACGGGGGGAGGGATACGCAGTATTTT
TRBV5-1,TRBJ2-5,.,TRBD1,CASSLEAGGRETQYF,TGCGCCAGCAGCTTGGAGGCAGGGGGCAGGGAGACCCAGTACTTC
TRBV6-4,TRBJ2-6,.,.,CASSQHSGANVLTF,TGTGCCAGTTCACAACACTCTGGGGCCAACGTCCTGACTTTC
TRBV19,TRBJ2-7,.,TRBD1,CASSGQGPFHEQYF,TGTGCCAGCTCCGGACAGGGTCCCTTTCACGAGCAGTACTTC
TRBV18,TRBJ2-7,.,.,CASSPRIEEHEQYF,TGTGCCAGCTCACCACGAATAGAGGAACACGAGCAGTACTTC
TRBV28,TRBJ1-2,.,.,CASSLGRVNGYTF,TGTGCCAGCAGTTTAGGCAGGGTCAATGGCTACACCTTC
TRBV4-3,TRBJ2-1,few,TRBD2,CASSQDNWGAGGLWQFF,TGCGCCAGCAGCCAAGATAATTGGGGAGCGGGGGGGTTGTGGCAGTTCTTC
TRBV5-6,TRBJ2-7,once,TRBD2,CASSRTSGGSYSYEQYF,TGTGCCAGCAGCCGGACTAGCGGGGGGTCCTACTCCTACGAGCAGTACTTC
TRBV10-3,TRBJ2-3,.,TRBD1,CAISEPDRGGTDTQYF,TGTGCCATCAGTGAGCCCGACAGGGGAGGCACAGATACGCAGTATTTT
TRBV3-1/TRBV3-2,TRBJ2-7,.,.,CASSQDTYEQYF,TGTGCCAGCAGCCAAGATACCTACGAGCAGTACTTC
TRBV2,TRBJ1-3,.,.,CASTLRQGLAGNTIYF,TGTGCCAGCACCCTTAGGCAGGGGCTGGCTGGAAACACCATATATTTT
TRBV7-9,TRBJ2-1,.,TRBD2,CASSPSGVLSYNEQFF,TGTGCCAGCAGTCCTAGCGGGGTCCTTTCCTACAATGAGCAGTTCTTC
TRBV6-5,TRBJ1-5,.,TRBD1,CASMTGYGNQPQHF,TGTGCCAGCATGACAGGGTATGGCAATCAGCCCCAGCATTTT
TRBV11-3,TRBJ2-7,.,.,CASSRFLEYEQYF,TGTGCCAGCAGCCGGTTCCTTGAGTACGAGCAGTACTTC
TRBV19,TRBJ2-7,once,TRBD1,CASSDRVASEQYF,TGTGCCAGTAGCGACAGGGTAGCATCCGAGCAGTACTTC
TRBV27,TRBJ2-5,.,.,CASKPLGGPRGAQYF,TGTGCCAGCAAGCCCCTCGGGGGGCCTAGGGGGGCCCAGTACTTC
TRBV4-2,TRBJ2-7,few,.,CASSHFSGTPSSYEQYF,TGTGCCAGCAGCCACTTTTCCGGGACTCCTTCCTCCTACGAGCAGTACTTC